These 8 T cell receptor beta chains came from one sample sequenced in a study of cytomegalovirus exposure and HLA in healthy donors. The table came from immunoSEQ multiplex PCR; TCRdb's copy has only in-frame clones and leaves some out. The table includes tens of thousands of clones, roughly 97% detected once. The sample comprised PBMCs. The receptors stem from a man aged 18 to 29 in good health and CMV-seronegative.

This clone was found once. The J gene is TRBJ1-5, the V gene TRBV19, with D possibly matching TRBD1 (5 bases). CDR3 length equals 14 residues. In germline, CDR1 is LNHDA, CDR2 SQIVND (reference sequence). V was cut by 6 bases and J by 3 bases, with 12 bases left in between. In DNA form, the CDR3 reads TGTGCCAGTAGGTCCCAGGGATTCAATCAGCCCCAGCATTTT. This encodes CASRSQGFNQPQHF.

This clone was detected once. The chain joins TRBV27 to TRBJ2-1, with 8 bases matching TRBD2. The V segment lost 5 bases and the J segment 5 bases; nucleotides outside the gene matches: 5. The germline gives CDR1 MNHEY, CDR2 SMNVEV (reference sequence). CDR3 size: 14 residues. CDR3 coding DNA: TGTGCCAGCAGTCTTCGAGCGGGAGACAATGAGCAGTTCTTC. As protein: CASSLRAGDNEQFF.

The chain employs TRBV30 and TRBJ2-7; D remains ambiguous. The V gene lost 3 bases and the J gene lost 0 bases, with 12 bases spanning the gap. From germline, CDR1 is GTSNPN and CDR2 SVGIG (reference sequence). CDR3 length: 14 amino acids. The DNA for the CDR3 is TGTGCCTGGAGCCGGTGGTACAGCTCCTACGAGCAGTACTTC. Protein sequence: CAWSRWYSSYEQYF.

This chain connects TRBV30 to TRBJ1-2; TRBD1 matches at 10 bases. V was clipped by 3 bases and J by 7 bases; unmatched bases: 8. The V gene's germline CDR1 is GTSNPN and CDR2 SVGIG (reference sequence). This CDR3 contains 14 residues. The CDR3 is CAWSVTGTGVGYTF. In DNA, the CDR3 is TGTGCCTGGAGCGTCACCGGGACAGGGGTTGGCTACACCTTC.

CDR3 nucleotides: TGCGCCAGCAGCCCGCGAGGGGGGGTAGCGGGGCTTACAGATACGCAGTATTTT. Protein sequence: CASSPRGGVAGLTDTQYF. This rearrangement joins TRBV5-1 to TRBJ2-3; TRBD2 aligns across 8 bases. This CDR3 has 18 amino acids. Trimming took 4 bases from V and 3 from J; bases not matched to a gene: 16. Per germline, CDR1 SGHRS and CDR2 YFSETQ.

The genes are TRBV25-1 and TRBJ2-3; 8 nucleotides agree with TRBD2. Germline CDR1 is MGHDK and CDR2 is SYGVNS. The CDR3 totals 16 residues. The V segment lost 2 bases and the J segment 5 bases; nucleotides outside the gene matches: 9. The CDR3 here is CASSERISGKRDTQYF. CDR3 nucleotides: TGTGCCAGCAGTGAACGGATTAGCGGGAAGCGAGATACGCAGTATTTT. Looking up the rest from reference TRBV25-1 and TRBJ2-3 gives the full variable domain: EADIYQTPRYLVIGTGKKITLECSQTMGHDKMYWYQQDPGMELHLIHYSYGVNSTEKGDLSSESTVSRIRTEHFPLTLESARPSHTSQYLCASSERISGKRDTQYFGPGTRLTVL.

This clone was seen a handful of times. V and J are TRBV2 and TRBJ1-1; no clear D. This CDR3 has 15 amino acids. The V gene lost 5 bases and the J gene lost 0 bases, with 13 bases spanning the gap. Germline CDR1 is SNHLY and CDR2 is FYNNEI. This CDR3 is CASSTTGDMNTEAFF. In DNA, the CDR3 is TGTGCCAGCAGTACGACGGGAGACATGAACACTGAAGCTTTCTTT.

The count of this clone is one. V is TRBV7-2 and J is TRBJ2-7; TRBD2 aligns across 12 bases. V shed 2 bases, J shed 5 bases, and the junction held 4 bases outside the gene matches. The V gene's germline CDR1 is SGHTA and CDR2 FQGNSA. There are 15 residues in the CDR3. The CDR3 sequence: CASSLTSGRLNEQYV. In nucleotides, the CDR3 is TGTGCCAGCAGCTTAACTAGCGGGAGGCTCAACGAGCAGTACGTC.